The 9 T cell receptor beta chains in this list originate from one sample, sequenced in a study of shared clonotypes between healthy human individuals. The data were produced by immunoSEQ multiplex PCR, yet TCRdb's version contains in-frame clones alone and is incomplete. Of 2.3 million or so clones listed, 85% to 95% are singletons. Sequenced: naive CD4+ T cells from PBMCs. Subset reported: CD45RA+ positively selected. The receptors originated from a man in his late teens or twenties in good health. Some clones in this sample may be carry-over from other donors' samples.

The chain combines TRBV28 with TRBJ2-7; 13 positions agree with TRBD2. The germline V gene encodes CDR1 MDHEN and CDR2 SYDVKM. The CDR3 is 16 residues long. V lost 5 bases to trimming and J lost 1 base; unmatched junction nucleotides: 5. The CDR3 nucleotides read TGTGCCAGCAGTGCCGGGACTAGCGGGACTTCCTACGAGCAGTACTTC. This sequence encodes CASSAGTSGTSYEQYF.

This sequence joins TRBV18 and TRBJ2-5, with D possibly called TRBD1 or TRBD2 (7 bases each). CDR1 is KGHSH, CDR2 LQKENI, per germline. The CDR3 consists of 15 residues. The V end was cut by 2 bases, the J end by 2 bases, with 12 bases between. The CDR3 DNA reads TGTGCCAGCTCACCAAATCAGGGGGGGCAAGAGACCCAGTACTTC. This gives the protein CASSPNQGGQETQYF.

The chain's CDR3 is CASSQPAMAGEYEQYF. Here the CDR3 DNA reads TGTGCCAGCAGCCAGCCCGCGATGGCGGGAGAGTACGAGCAGTACTTC. V gene TRBV7-2 combines with J gene TRBJ2-7; TRBD2 aligns across 7 bases. CDR1 and CDR2 from the germline V gene are SGHTA and FQGNSA. This CDR3 is 16 amino acids long. V lost 5 bases and J lost 4; bases outside the gene matches: 14.

The chain combines TRBV5-4 with TRBJ2-7; 8 bases are shared with TRBD2. The CDR3 contains 14 residues. Per the germline V gene, CDR1 is SGHNT and CDR2 is YYREEE (reference sequence). Trimming removed 1 base from V and 5 bases from J; junction bases left unmatched: 5. The CDR3 loop is CASSLPGGPHEQYF. CDR3 coding DNA: TGTGCCAGCAGCTTGCCGGGAGGGCCGCACGAGCAGTACTTC. Variable domain in full (rest from reference TRBV5-4 and TRBJ2-7): ETGVTQSPTHLIKTRGQQVTLRCSSQSGHNTVSWYQQALGQGPQFIFQYYREEENGRGNFPPRFSGLQFPNYSSELNVNALELDDSALYLCASSLPGGPHEQYFGPGTRLTVT.

The rearrangement joins TRBV18 to TRBJ2-7; TRBD1 matches at 9 bases. V gave up 4 bases and J gave up 1 base; unmatched junction bases: 8. This CDR3 contains 16 residues. Germline lookup yields CDR1 KGHSH and CDR2 LQKENI. CDR3 nucleotides: TGTGCCAGCTCACAAACGGGACAGGGAGTTTCCTACGAGCAGTACTTC. As protein: CASSQTGQGVSYEQYF.

The chain recombines TRBV5-4 with TRBJ2-6; 7 nucleotides match TRBD1. Trimming cost V 4 bases and J 0 bases; bases outside gene matches: 7. The CDR3 is 17 amino acids. CDR1 is SGHNT, CDR2 YYREEE, per germline (reference sequence). CDR3 amino acids: CASSQDRRGSGANVLTF. The CDR3 region has the DNA TGTGCCAGCAGCCAGGACAGGAGAGGCTCTGGGGCCAACGTCCTGACTTTC.

The chain carries TRBV30 and TRBJ2-3; 7 nucleotides line up with TRBD2. The CDR3 runs to 14 residues. In germline, CDR1 is GTSNPN, CDR2 SVGIG (reference sequence). Germline trimming cut 4 bases from V and 2 bases from J; bases unmatched to any gene: 6. This CDR3 is CAWTSGTNTDTQYF. The CDR3 coding sequence is TGTGCCTGGACTTCCGGGACTAACACAGATACGCAGTATTTT.

With regard to this clone: Other DNA sequences in the same sample also yield this CDR3. The chain joins TRBV18 to TRBJ1-5; D not resolved. The CDR3 is made up of 13 amino acids. Germline V lookup: CDR1 KGHSH, CDR2 LQKENI. The V end was cut by 2 bases, the J end by 4 bases, with 6 bases between. CDR3 in DNA: TGTGCCAGCTCACCAGAGGGAAATCAGCCCCAGCATTTT. The encoded protein is CASSPEGNQPQHF.

V usage is TRBV27 and J usage is TRBJ2-7, with D hard to call. Deletions cut 6 bases from V and 3 bases from J, with 21 bases between. The CDR3 extends over 16 amino acids. Germline V gene lookup returns CDR1 MNHEY and CDR2 SMNVEV (reference sequence). The CDR3 DNA is TGTGCCAGCAGCCCTTATACCGCGCATGAAAACTACGAGCAGTACTTC. Translated, it gives CASSPYTAHENYEQYF.